Here is one TCR beta chain with its context. The data belong to a study of shared clonotypes between healthy human individuals. Across the study: Per-donor plates numbered three CD4 naive, three CD4 memory, two CD8 naive and one CD8 memory.

Cells designated naive CD8 were CD45RO-negative and were positively selected for CCR7, with terminally differentiated effector memory CD45RA+ cells excluded. Every donor was a Caucasian adult from Nashville, Tennessee. Assay: immunoSEQ multiplex PCR; the TCRdb copy retains only in-frame clones and omits some. The table has some 2 million clones, roughly 94% seen once. The CDR3 covers 15 residues. V shed 4 bases, J shed 2 bases, and the junction held 6 bases outside the gene matches. Germline V gene sequence: CDR1 SGHRS, CDR2 YFSETQ. The sample taken for sequencing was naive CD8+ T cells sorted from blood. The chain links TRBV5-1 to TRBJ1-5, with 7 positions matching TRBD1. The sequence was obtained from a man between 18 and 35 years old in good health. The CDR3 is CASSLQGKGNQPQHF. In nucleotides, the CDR3 is TGCGCCAGCAGCCTACAGGGGAAGGGCAATCAGCCCCAGCATTTT.